The rows below give T cell receptor beta chains drawn from one sample of a study of blood T cell repertoires in COVID-19. Repertoires were generated with immunoSEQ multiplex PCR, while TCRdb's copy carries only in-frame clones and drops some. This table holds some 270,000 clones, roughly 83% found once. Source material: peripheral blood. The receptors were gathered from a woman of 80 years or more with COVID-19, enrolled during active disease. CDR3s include the opening cysteine and the closing phenylalanine or tryptophan. A D gene is named only where the DNA matches it firmly. Clone size is not always given. Where it is, it says once, few, many or a class for expanded clones.

j_call clone_size cdr3_length d_call v_call cdr3_nt cdr3_aa
TRBJ1-1 NA 16 NA TRBV3-1/TRBV3-2 TGTGCCAGCAGCCAAGGAGCGCCAAGGGGTATACGGGTGGCTTTCTTT CASSQGAPRGIRVAFF
TRBJ1-2 many 15 TRBD1 TRBV2 TGTGCCAGCAGTACCGTGAGGGGGCCCAACTATGGCTACACCTTC CASSTVRGPNYGYTF
TRBJ2-5 NA 14 TRBD1 TRBV29-1 TGCAGCGTTGGTTGGCAGGGGGCTTTAGAGACCCAGTACTTC CSVGWQGALETQYF
TRBJ1-1 NA 15 TRBD1 TRBV16 TGTGCCAGCAGCCCACGACAGGGAATGAACACTGAAGCTTTCTTT CASSPRQGMNTEAFF
TRBJ1-2 NA 14 NA TRBV7-2 TGTGCCAGCCCCTCCGAGGCCCTCCTCTATGGCTACACCTTC CASPSEALLYGYTF
TRBJ1-2 NA 15 TRBD1 TRBV20-1 TGCAGTGCTAGTCAAGGCACCAGGACAGGCAGTGGCTACACCTTC CSASQGTRTGSGYTF
TRBJ1-4 NA 15 TRBD1 TRBV4-2 TGTGCCAGCAGCCAAGCGGGACAGCAGATTAAAAAACTGTTTTTT CASSQAGQQIKKLFF
TRBJ2-5 NA 14 TRBD2 TRBV18 TGTGCCAGCTCACGGGAGGGCCTTGGGGAGACCCAGTACTTC CASSREGLGETQYF
TRBJ2-3 few 12 NA TRBV18 TGTGCCAGCTCACCTTACACAGATACGCAGTATTTT CASSPYTDTQYF
TRBJ1-2 NA 14 NA TRBV5-1 TGCGCCAGCAGCTGGGAGGGGAATGACTATGGCTACACCTTC CASSWEGNDYGYTF
TRBJ1-5 NA 15 TRBD1 TRBV19 TGTGCCAGTACCTACGGGACAGTAAGCAATCAGCCCCAGCATTTT CASTYGTVSNQPQHF
TRBJ1-2 NA 14 TRBD1 TRBV19 TGTGCCAGTAGTCCGAGGACAGGTAGAGGAGGCTACACCTTC CASSPRTGRGGYTF
TRBJ2-3 once 16 NA TRBV25-1 TGTGCCAGCAGTGACCACGGACAGACGATCACAGATACGCAGTATTTT CASSDHGQTITDTQYF
TRBJ1-5 NA 15 TRBD1 TRBV24-1 TGTGCCACCAGTGACCCGACAGGGCCCAATCAGCCCCAGCATTTT CATSDPTGPNQPQHF
TRBJ1-5 NA 14 NA TRBV19 TGTGCCAGTATTAATCCGGGGGGCAATCAGCCCCAGCATTTT CASINPGGNQPQHF
TRBJ1-2 NA 13 NA TRBV3-1/TRBV3-2 TGTGCCAGCAGCGAGCGGAGATCCTATGGCTACACCTTC CASSERRSYGYTF
TRBJ1-2 few 13 TRBD1 TRBV18 TGTGCCAGCTCACCGGGACAGGGCTATGGCTACACCTTC CASSPGQGYGYTF
TRBJ1-4 NA 14 TRBD1 TRBV6-5 TGTGCCAGCAATACCGGGACAGCTGGAGAAAAACTGTTTTTT CASNTGTAGEKLFF
TRBJ2-7 NA 18 TRBD1 TRBV2 TGTGCCAGCAGCCAGAACATCCGGGACAGGGGCGACCTTGGCGAGCAGTACTTC CASSQNIRDRGDLGEQYF
TRBJ1-5 NA 18 TRBD1 TRBV6-1 TGTGCCAGCAGTGGGACAGGGGGCGGCATTTATAGCAATCAGCCCCAGCATTTT CASSGTGGGIYSNQPQHF
TRBJ1-5 once 13 NA TRBV27 TGTGCCAGCAGTGTCCTCGAGGGCCAGCCCCAGCATTTT CASSVLEGQPQHF
TRBJ2-2 NA 12 NA TRBV6-4 TGTGCCAGCTCTCGGAACACCGGGGAGCTGTTTTTT CASSRNTGELFF
TRBJ1-5 NA 15 NA TRBV7-2 TGTGCCAGCAGCTTAGGACAGCTTAGCAATCAGCCCCAGCATTTT CASSLGQLSNQPQHF
TRBJ2-2 NA 14 TRBD1 TRBV6-5 TGTGCCAGCAGACTTGGACAGGGAACCGGGGAGCTGTTTTTT CASRLGQGTGELFF
TRBJ1-1 NA 14 NA TRBV19 TGTGCCAGTAGTAAAGGCAGGGTACGCGGTGAAGCTTTCTTT CASSKGRVRGEAFF
TRBJ1-5 NA 14 TRBD1 TRBV2 TGTGCCAGCAGTGATCGGGACAGGGCAAGGCCCCAGCATTTT CASSDRDRARPQHF
TRBJ1-1 few 16 TRBD1 TRBV5-1 TGCGCCAGCAGCGACAGGGAAATCTCGGGGAACACTGAAGCTTTCTTT CASSDREISGNTEAFF
TRBJ1-5 NA 14 TRBD1 TRBV19 TGTGCCAGTAGCCCCAGGGGGACGGGACAGCCCCAGCATTTT CASSPRGTGQPQHF
TRBJ2-3 once 17 TRBD1 TRBV7-2 TGTGCCAGCAGCTTAGAAATAAAGGGGGCGGGCACAGATACGCAGTATTTT CASSLEIKGAGTDTQYF
TRBJ1-1 few 13 TRBD1 TRBV9 TGTGCCAGCGGCAGACAGGGCTATACTGAAGCTTTCTTT CASGRQGYTEAFF
TRBJ1-3 NA 19 TRBD1 TRBV5-5 TGTGCCAGCAGCACAGCCCGTGGACAGGGGTGGAACTCTGGAAACACCATATATTTT CASSTARGQGWNSGNTIYF
TRBJ1-5 NA 14 TRBD1 TRBV19 TGTGCCAGTAGTATCCCACAGGGGGCACAGCCCCAGCATTTT CASSIPQGAQPQHF
TRBJ2-5 NA 14 TRBD2 TRBV5-4 TGTGCCAGCAGCCCGGGACTAGCGGAAGAGACCCAGTACTTC CASSPGLAEETQYF
TRBJ1-6 NA 13 NA TRBV7-2 TGTGCCAGCAGCTACAGGGCAAGTGTGGCCCTCCACTTT CASSYRASVALHF